Shown below are 9 T cell receptor beta chains from a single sample sequenced in a study of PD-L1 blockade in urothelial cancer. Only in-frame clones appear in the TCRdb table, and some are missing; sequencing was by immunoSEQ multiplex PCR. This sample yields under 40,000 clones, of which 75% to 95% are seen a single time; approximately 8.3% belongs to the top ten. The sample was PBMCs, taken around atezolizumab (anti-PD-L1) treatment. These receptors all come from a man in his sixties or seventies with urothelial cancer.

The rearrangement joins TRBV25-1 to TRBJ1-2; D gene unclear. The germline CDR1 and CDR2 sequences are MGHDK and SYGVNS. The V and J ends lost 3 bases and 3 bases respectively, with 17 bases between them. The CDR3 totals 16 residues. CDR3 nucleotide sequence: TGTGCCAGCAGTGAGGTCCGGGGTACGATGGACTATGGCTACACCTTC. It encodes CASSEVRGTMDYGYTF.

The rearrangement links TRBV5-6 to TRBJ2-6; 9 nucleotides line up with TRBD1. This CDR3 is built from 17 residues. The V gene end was trimmed by 4 bases and the J gene end by 4 bases; junction bases not matched to a gene: 9. Germline loops: CDR1 SGHDT, CDR2 YYEEEE. The CDR3 protein is CASSKRQGVLGANVLTF. CDR3 coding DNA: TGTGCCAGCAGCAAAAGACAGGGGGTGTTGGGGGCCAACGTCCTGACTTTC.

This chain uses TRBV6-4 with TRBJ2-1; 10 bases are a match to TRBD2. Germline V gene sequence: CDR1 MRHNA, CDR2 SNTAGT. This CDR3 has 14 amino acids. V shed 5 bases, J shed 3 bases, and the junction held 1 base outside the gene matches. CDR3 in DNA: TGTGCCAGCAGTCCTAGCGGGGGCTACAATGAGCAGTTCTTC. Its protein is CASSPSGGYNEQFF.

The chain employs TRBV5-6 and TRBJ1-3; D is undetermined. The CDR3 has 15 amino acids. V shed 5 bases and J shed 0 bases, with 12 bases lying between them. Germline CDR1 and CDR2: SGHDT and YYEEEE. The CDR3 bases are TGTGCCAGCAGACAAACAGCAATCTCTGGAAACACCATATATTTT. Protein sequence: CASRQTAISGNTIYF. Looking up the rest from reference TRBV5-6 and TRBJ1-3 gives the full variable domain: DAGVTQSPTHLIKTRGQQVTLRCSPKSGHDTVSWYQQALGQGPQFIFQYYEEEERQRGNFPDRFSGHQFPNYSSELNVNALLLGDSALYLCASRQTAISGNTIYFGEGSWLTVV.

V usage is TRBV4-1 and J usage is TRBJ2-1; a weak D match, TRBD2 (5 bases). V lost 1 base and J 7 bases, leaving 20 bases between the germline ends. CDR3 length: 17 residues. The V gene's germline CDR1 is MGHRA and CDR2 YSYEKL. CDR3 in amino acids: CASSQGPSPGWQNEQFF. The CDR3 bases are TGCGCCAGCAGCCAAGGGCCCTCACCGGGGTGGCAGAATGAGCAGTTCTTC.

The J gene is TRBJ2-2, the V gene TRBV19, with TRBD2 identical over 8 bases. CDR1 LNHDA and CDR2 SQIVND come from the germline V gene (reference sequence). The length of the CDR3 is 14 residues. The trim removed 5 bases at V and 4 bases at J, leaving 3 bases unmatched. CDR3 bases: TGTGCCAGTAGTGTCGGGAGGGCCACCGGGGAGCTGTTTTTT. Amino acids: CASSVGRATGELFF.

This clone was detected only once. This chain joins TRBV9 and TRBJ1-1; 8 bases match TRBD1. The V segment lost 4 bases and the J segment 5 bases; nucleotides outside the gene matches: 7. Germline assignment: CDR1 SGDLS and CDR2 YYNGEE. The CDR3 contains 14 residues. CDR3 nucleotide sequence: TGTGCCAGCAGCACGCAGGACAGGGCAACTGAAGCTTTCTTT. This sequence encodes CASSTQDRATEAFF.

The chain links TRBV2 to TRBJ2-5, with D possibly being TRBD2 (6 bases). The CDR3 sequence is 11 residues long. In germline, CDR1 is SNHLY, CDR2 FYNNEI. Trimming removed 6 bases from V and 5 bases from J, with 7 bases in between. The CDR3 sequence is CASRGGETQYF. Here the CDR3 DNA reads TGTGCCAGCAGAGGAGGGGAGACCCAGTACTTC.

This clone was observed a single time. The chain couples TRBV7-2 to TRBJ1-2; D call uncertain. Germline loops: CDR1 SGHTA, CDR2 FQGNSA. The CDR3 loop spans 14 amino acids. The V and J ends lost 4 bases and 4 bases respectively, with 13 bases between them. CDR3 sequence reads: CASSYNAIPYGYTF. Here the CDR3 DNA reads TGTGCCAGCAGCTACAACGCAATACCCTATGGCTACACCTTC. The full variable domain, completed using reference TRBV7-2 and TRBJ1-2, is GAGVSQSPSNKVTEKGKDVELRCDPISGHTALYWYRQSLGQGLEFLIYFQGNSAPDKSGLPSDRFSAERTGGSVSTLTIQRTQQEDSAVYLCASSYNAIPYGYTFGSGTRLTVV.